Listed below are T cell receptor beta chains from one sample, sequenced in a study of neoadjuvant anti-PD-1 for oral cavity cancer. The method was immunoSEQ multiplex PCR; TCRdb's version includes in-frame clones alone and lacks a portion of them. The sample includes around 15,000 clones, around 34% seen only once; the top ten take 35% to 50%. The specimen comprised tumor tissue, sampled after nivolumab (anti-PD-1) treatment. Receptor source: a person between 40 and 85 years old with oral cavity squamous cell carcinoma. Each CDR3 is given with its conserved first and last residue. The D gene is left open where the match is weak. Size is stated for part of the rows, as once, few or many counts, or as a class when the clone is expanded.

d_call	v_call	j_call	clone_size	cdr3_nt	cdr3_aa
TRBD1	TRBV7-6	TRBJ2-5	-	TGTGCCAGCAGCTTAATAAGGCCGGGACAGCAAGAGACCCAGTACTTC	CASSLIRPGQQETQYF
-	TRBV2	TRBJ2-3	-	TGTGCCAGCAGTGCGGCGCGGGGAAGCACAGATACGCAGTATTTT	CASSAARGSTDTQYF
TRBD1	TRBV28	TRBJ2-7	medium-sized	TGTGCCAGCAGTTTATCCGAGACAGGGCTGACACCGTACTTC	CASSLSETGLTPYF
-	TRBV5-6	TRBJ2-2	-	TGTGCCAGCAGCCTAGGAGGTAACGCCGGGGAGCTGTTTTTT	CASSLGGNAGELFF
-	TRBV9	TRBJ1-2	-	TGTGCCAGCAGCGTGACAGCAACTTCTAACTATGGCTACACCTTC	CASSVTATSNYGYTF
-	TRBV9	TRBJ1-4	-	TGTGCCAGCAGTCCTCGCGGGGCAACTAATGAAAAACTGTTTTTT	CASSPRGATNEKLFF
TRBD1	TRBV5-8	TRBJ2-2	-	TGTGCCAGCAGCTTGGTCCTTTCCGGGACAGAATCCGGGGAGCTGTTTTTT	CASSLVLSGTESGELFF
TRBD1	TRBV19	TRBJ2-7	-	TGTGCCAGTAGTATTCACAGGGGCGACGAGCAGTACTTC	CASSIHRGDEQYF
-	TRBV7-9	TRBJ2-2	few	TGTGCCAGCACCAACGCGGGTTCGAACACCGGGGAGCTGTTTTTT	CASTNAGSNTGELFF
TRBD2	TRBV7-9	TRBJ2-3	-	TGTGCCAGCAGCCCAGGACCGGGGGGGTACACAGATACGCAGTATTTT	CASSPGPGGYTDTQYF
-	TRBV7-6	TRBJ1-3	-	TGTGCCAGCAGCTTATCCGGCTCTGGAAACACCATATATTTT	CASSLSGSGNTIYF
-	TRBV9	TRBJ2-3	-	TGTGCCAGCAGCGTACGTCAGACAGATACGCAGTATTTT	CASSVRQTDTQYF
-	TRBV5-1	TRBJ2-3	few	TGCGCCAGCAGCTTCGGAGGGTACACAGATACGCAGTATTTT	CASSFGGYTDTQYF
-	TRBV15	TRBJ2-7	few	TGTGCCACCAGCAGAGGAGGGGGAGTCGAGCAGTACTTC	CATSRGGGVEQYF
-	TRBV25-1	TRBJ2-7	many	TGTGCCACCCGTACATCCTACGAGCAGTACTTC	CATRTSYEQYF
-	TRBV15	TRBJ1-1	-	TGTGCCACCAGCGATATCCAGGGTGACCGACGAGAAGCTTTCTTT	CATSDIQGDRREAFF
-	TRBV11-1	TRBJ2-1	few	TGTGCCAGCAGCCCTCACAAAAGTGAGCAGTTCTTC	CASSPHKSEQFF
-	TRBV6-5	TRBJ1-6	-	TGTGCCAGCAGTCCCAGACCGGGAGTAGGGCCACCCCTCCACTTT	CASSPRPGVGPPLHF
-	TRBV30	TRBJ1-5	-	TGTGCCTGGAGTCGAGGGGGGCTGGGGGGCAATCAGCCCCAGCATTTT	CAWSRGGLGGNQPQHF
-	TRBV6-1	TRBJ2-2	few	TGTGCCAGCAGACAGGGACGAAACACCGGGGAGCTGTTTTTT	CASRQGRNTGELFF
TRBD2	TRBV4-3	TRBJ2-3	-	TGCGCCAGCAGCCCCGACCTTAGCGGGGGGCCTATATATACGCAGTATTTT	CASSPDLSGGPIYTQYF
-	TRBV4-3	TRBJ1-2	-	TGCGCCAGCAGCCCTTCTGGACTTGCCCGGGGCTACACCTTC	CASSPSGLARGYTF
-	TRBV5-4	TRBJ2-2	medium-sized	TGTGCCAGCAGCTCGCCTCTCCGGGGCAACACCGGGGAGCTGTTTTTT	CASSSPLRGNTGELFF
-	TRBV5-1	TRBJ2-1	many	TGCGCCAGCAGCCGGGAGAATGAGCAGTTCTTC	CASSRENEQFF
TRBD1	TRBV28	TRBJ1-5	few	TGTGCCAGCAGTTTAGGGACAGGGGTCGGGGATAGCAATCAGCCCCAGCATTTT	CASSLGTGVGDSNQPQHF
-	TRBV29-1	TRBJ2-7	-	TGCAGCGTAAGCGGTAGGGGGGGGCTCTACGAGCAGTACTTC	CSVSGRGGLYEQYF
-	TRBV7-3	TRBJ2-2	few	TGTGCCAGCAGCCAAGGGGGGTTAGCGAACACCGGGGAGCTGTTTTTT	CASSQGGLANTGELFF
TRBD1	TRBV4-1	TRBJ2-1	-	TGCGCCAGCAGCCAAGATCCATTAGGCGCGACAGGGTTCAGAAGTCGCGATGAGCAGTTCTTC	CASSQDPLGATGFRSRDEQFF
-	TRBV5-1	TRBJ1-4	few	TGCGCCAGCAGCAGGGACGGGGATGAAAAACTGTTTTTT	CASSRDGDEKLFF
TRBD1	TRBV4-1	TRBJ1-2	few	TGCGCCAGCAGCCAAGGCCCGGGACAGGGATATGGCTACACCTTC	CASSQGPGQGYGYTF
-	TRBV7-8	TRBJ1-2	few	TGTGCCAGCAGCTTAGGGAACAGGGAAGTCGGCGGCTACACCTTC	CASSLGNREVGGYTF
-	TRBV19	TRBJ2-7	few	TGTGCCAGTAGTATGAACAGCGGTTACGAGCAGTACTTC	CASSMNSGYEQYF
-	TRBV5-4	TRBJ1-5	medium-sized	TGTGCCAGCAGCTTAGAGGATCAGCCCCAGCATTTT	CASSLEDQPQHF
TRBD1	TRBV6-1	TRBJ2-7	-	TGTGCCAGCAGTTATACCACAGGGGGCTACGAGCAGTACTTC	CASSYTTGGYEQYF
TRBD2	TRBV9	TRBJ2-1	-	TGTGCCAGCAGCGTAGGTGGGGGGGACTACAATGAGCAGTTCTTC	CASSVGGGDYNEQFF
-	TRBV7-2	TRBJ1-6	few	TGTGCCAGCGGGCGGTATAATTCACCCCTCCACTTT	CASGRYNSPLHF
TRBD2	TRBV7-2	TRBJ2-5	few	TGTGCCAGCAGCTCGCGGGCTAGCGGGGGGGCGAGAGAGACCCAGTACTTC	CASSSRASGGARETQYF
-	TRBV6-1	TRBJ1-5	-	TGTGCCAGCAGTGGAGGGAGGGATCAGCCCCAGCATTTT	CASSGGRDQPQHF
TRBD1	TRBV6-1	TRBJ2-3	once	TGTGCCAGCATCGGGAACAGGGGGCTGGGAGATACGCAGTATTTT	CASIGNRGLGDTQYF
-	TRBV5-4	TRBJ2-1	-	TGTGCCAGCAGCTTGGGCGAGAACAATGAGCAGTTCTTC	CASSLGENNEQFF
TRBD1	TRBV15	TRBJ1-3	-	TGTGCCACCAGCAGATCCTATGGGTCAGGGGGCGGTGGAAACACCATATATTTT	CATSRSYGSGGGGNTIYF
-	TRBV27	TRBJ2-7	-	TGTGCCAGCAGCTCAAAACCCCCTTACGAGCAGTACTTC	CASSSKPPYEQYF
-	TRBV9	TRBJ2-5	-	TGTGCCAGCAGCCCACTAGGTCGGGAGACCCAGTACTTC	CASSPLGRETQYF
TRBD1	TRBV29-1	TRBJ1-1	medium-sized	TGCAGCGCCCACAGGGGGACTGAAGCTTTCTTT	CSAHRGTEAFF
TRBD1	TRBV23-1	TRBJ2-7	medium-sized	TGCGCCAGCAGTCAACCAGGGACAGGGAGGGCCTACGAGCAGTACTTC	CASSQPGTGRAYEQYF
-	TRBV11-2	TRBJ2-3	-	TGTGCCAGCAGCTTAGAAAGAACAGATACGCAGTATTTT	CASSLERTDTQYF
-	TRBV2	TRBJ2-7	many	TGTGCCAGCAGTCCCCGTTACGAGCAGTACTTC	CASSPRYEQYF
-	TRBV15	TRBJ2-1	-	TGTGCCACCAGCAGAGGACAGGCGGCCTACAATGAGCAGTTCTTC	CATSRGQAAYNEQFF
TRBD1	TRBV4-3	TRBJ2-3	-	TGCGCCAGCAGCCGGGGGAAGGGACAGGCTGCAGATACGCAGTATTTT	CASSRGKGQAADTQYF
-	TRBV5-5	TRBJ2-7	-	TGTGCCAGCAGCTTGGATGGGGTTCGGGAGCAGTACTTC	CASSLDGVREQYF
TRBD1	TRBV5-5	TRBJ2-2	-	TGTGCCAGCAGCTTGGTACAGGGACAGGGGTCCGGGGAGCTGTTTTTT	CASSLVQGQGSGELFF
TRBD2	TRBV4-1	TRBJ2-3	-	TGCGCCAGCAGCCAAGAGACTAGCGGGGGCACAGATACGCAGTATTTT	CASSQETSGGTDTQYF
-	TRBV4-1	TRBJ1-2	many	TGCGCCAGCAGCCAAGAGGATCCAAGACGGAATGGCTACACCTTC	CASSQEDPRRNGYTF
-	TRBV11-2	TRBJ1-2	-	TGTGCCAGTTCGGCAGAGAACTATGGCTACACCTTC	CASSAENYGYTF
-	TRBV20-1	TRBJ1-2	-	TGCAGTGCTCCTGAGGAGGTCGGCTACACCTTC	CSAPEEVGYTF
TRBD1	TRBV19	TRBJ1-5	few	TGTGCCAGTCGGGACAGTTATAGCAATCAGCCCCAGCATTTT	CASRDSYSNQPQHF
-	TRBV16	TRBJ2-3	-	TGTGCCAGCAGCCGGAGGGGGCGGGATACGCAGTATTTT	CASSRRGRDTQYF
-	TRBV27	TRBJ2-3	-	TGTGCCAGCAGTTTATCCCTTGGGACAGATACGCAGTATTTT	CASSLSLGTDTQYF
-	TRBV11-2	TRBJ2-1	few	TGTGCCAGCAGCTTAGATACCCGGGGCGGATGGAATGAGCAGTTCTTC	CASSLDTRGGWNEQFF
-	TRBV7-2	TRBJ2-3	few	TGTGCCAGCAGCTTAATTGATGGAGATACGCAGTATTTT	CASSLIDGDTQYF